This T cell receptor (beta chain) was captured in a study of blood T cell repertoires in COVID-19 (TCRdb year 2020). About the full investigation: Collaborator samples came from the United States, Italy and Spain and covered acute and convalescent phases of COVID-19. The prospective study material was composed of cDNA or gDNA derived from T cells, B-cell-depleted T cells, or PBMCs. HLA class I and class II types, where available, came from metadata supplied by the sample provider rather than from assay-based typing. The repertoires were released in a freely available public database meant as a resource for research on the immune response to SARS-CoV-2. Samples were obtained from the ongoing ImmuneRACE study (first 160 participants) and from 1,254 subjects provided by 6 global collaborators. A de-identified subject ID, COVID-19 status, age in years and sex were almost always included in the sample metadata. Subjects who had been exposed to COVID-19, were actively infected with it, or had recovered from it provided the deeply sampled blood TCRbeta repertoires that made up the dataset. The paper as a whole reports these results and caveats: The amount of clinical and demographic metadata varied by source and participant and was provided uncurated.

The CDR3 starts with the cysteine, ends with the phenylalanine, and has 14 residues. Only the CDR3 portion is preserved as DNA: 42 bases, with reading frame beginning at the first base. Trimming at the junction amounts to 4 bases on V and 0 bases on J, and the germline ends lie 7 bases apart. The germline V gene (reference sequence) gives CDR1 as SEHNR and CDR2 as FQNEAQ. Comment on this clone: The specificity of this receptor is unknown. The record has no base qualities; no much larger clone is one base away.

TCRbeta CDR3 regions were amplified from genomic DNA using the immunoSEQ Assay, a bias-controlled multiplex PCR. The original methods were these. The number of nucleated cells in each sample was estimated from the amplification of reference gene primers within the assay. To quantify the absolute abundance of each unique TCRbeta CDR3 rearrangement, sequence reads were collapsed and filtered. For each sample, productive Simpson clonality was calculated as the square root of Simpson's diversity index across productive rearrangements. This is the immuneACCESS table as TCRdb keeps it, with only in-frame sequences that have V and J called. A part of the clones is gone; compared with another copy, unresolved V genes explain less than half, and the rest is unexplained. That table furnishes V, J and clone size, whereas the DNA furnished D and trimming. Within this sample are fewer than 300,000 clones, with about 80% of them counted one time only. More than 15% of the sample is held by the ten biggest clonotypes.

One collaborating source in Seattle enrolled patients during active infection and followed them longitudinally through the course of disease. Whole blood was collected in K2EDTA tubes by collaborating institutions according to the institutions' own protocols. Collaborator samples were shipped for TCRbeta analysis as frozen whole blood, isolated PBMCs, or DNA extracted from either sample type. Here the chain combines TRBV7-9 and TRBJ1-5; TRBD1 might be the D gene, on 6 matching bases. This sequence originates from a person aged 70 to 85 with COVID-19, enrolled during active disease. Sequenced material: peripheral blood. The CDR3 loop reads CASSSGVSNQPQHF. The bases read TGTGCCAGCAGCTCAGGGGTTAGCAATCAGCCCCAGCATTTT. The entire variable domain, with the stretches around the CDR3 drawn from the reference TRBV7-9 and TRBJ1-5 proteins, is DTGVSQNPRHKITKRGQNVTFRCDPISEHNRLYWYRQTLGQGPEFLTYFQNEAQLEKSRLLSDRFSAERPKGSFSTLEIQRTEQGDSAMYLCASSSGVSNQPQHFGDGTRLSIL.